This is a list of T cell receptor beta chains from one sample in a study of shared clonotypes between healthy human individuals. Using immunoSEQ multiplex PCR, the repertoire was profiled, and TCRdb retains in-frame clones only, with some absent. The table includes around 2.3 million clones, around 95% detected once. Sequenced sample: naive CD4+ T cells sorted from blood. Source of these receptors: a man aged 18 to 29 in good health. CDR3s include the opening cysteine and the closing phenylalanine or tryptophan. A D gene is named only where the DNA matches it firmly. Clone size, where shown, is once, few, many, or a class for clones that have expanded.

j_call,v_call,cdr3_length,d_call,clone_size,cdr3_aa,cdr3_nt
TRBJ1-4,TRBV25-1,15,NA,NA,CASSENTRRNEKLFF,TGTGCCAGCAGTGAAAATACACGTCGAAATGAAAAACTGTTTTTT
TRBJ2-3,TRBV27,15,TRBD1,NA,CASSQQGAETDTQYF,TGTGCCAGCAGTCAACAGGGGGCGGAAACAGATACGCAGTATTTT
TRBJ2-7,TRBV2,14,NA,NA,CASKGTPPAGEQYF,TGTGCCAGCAAGGGGACTCCCCCGGCGGGGGAGCAGTACTTC
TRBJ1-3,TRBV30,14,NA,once,CAWSVQRWGNTIYF,TGTGCCTGGAGTGTACAGAGATGGGGAAACACCATATATTTT
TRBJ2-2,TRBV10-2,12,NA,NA,CASSGQTGELFF,TGCGCCAGCAGTGGGCAAACCGGGGAGCTGTTTTTT
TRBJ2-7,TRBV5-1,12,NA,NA,CASSLAGREQYF,TGCGCCAGCAGCTTGGCCGGCAGAGAGCAGTACTTC
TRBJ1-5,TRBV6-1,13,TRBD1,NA,CASSGTAGQPQHF,TGTGCCAGCAGCGGGACAGCGGGTCAGCCCCAGCATTTT
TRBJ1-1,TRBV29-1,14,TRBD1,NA,CSVEGRTGGTEAFF,TGCAGCGTTGAAGGCCGGACAGGGGGCACTGAAGCTTTCTTT
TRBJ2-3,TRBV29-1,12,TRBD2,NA,CSVVAGADTQYF,TGCAGCGTTGTAGCGGGAGCAGATACGCAGTATTTT
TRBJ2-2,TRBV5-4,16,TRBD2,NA,CASSLGAGGNTGELFF,TGTGCCAGCAGCTTGGGAGCGGGAGGGAACACCGGGGAGCTGTTTTTT
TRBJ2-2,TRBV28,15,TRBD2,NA,CASTWASGRTGELFF,TGTGCCAGCACATGGGCTAGCGGAAGGACCGGGGAGCTGTTTTTT
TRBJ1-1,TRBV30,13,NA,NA,CAWDPEGNTEAFF,TGTGCCTGGGATCCCGAGGGAAACACTGAAGCTTTCTTT
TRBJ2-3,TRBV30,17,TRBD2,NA,CAWSVIRTSGYTDTQYF,TGTGCCTGGAGTGTAATCAGGACTAGCGGTTACACAGATACGCAGTATTTT
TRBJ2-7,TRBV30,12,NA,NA,CAWIRGNYEQYF,TGTGCCTGGATTAGGGGAAACTACGAGCAGTACTTC
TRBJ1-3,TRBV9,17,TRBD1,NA,CASSAPPGQGMGNTIYF,TGTGCCAGCAGCGCGCCGCCGGGACAGGGCATGGGAAACACCATATATTTT
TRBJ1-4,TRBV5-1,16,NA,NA,CASSLEGDRTNEKLFF,TGCGCCAGCAGCTTGGAAGGGGATAGAACTAATGAAAAACTGTTTTTT
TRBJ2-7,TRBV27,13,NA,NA,CASSLDYSYEQYF,TGTGCCAGCAGCCTGGACTACTCCTACGAGCAGTACTTC
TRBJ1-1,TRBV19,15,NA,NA,CASIPHGGRGTEAFF,TGTGCCAGTATCCCCCACGGGGGAAGGGGAACTGAAGCTTTCTTT
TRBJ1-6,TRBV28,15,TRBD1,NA,CASSDRDRGHSPLHF,TGTGCCAGCAGCGACCGGGACAGGGGGCATTCACCCCTCCACTTT
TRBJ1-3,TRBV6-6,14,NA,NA,CASRTRFSGNTIYF,TGTGCCAGCCGAACGCGGTTCTCTGGAAACACCATATATTTT
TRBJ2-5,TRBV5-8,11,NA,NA,CASSFRETQYF,TGTGCCAGCAGCTTCAGAGAGACCCAGTACTTC
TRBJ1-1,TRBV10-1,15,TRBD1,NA,CASSRDRTLNTEAFF,TGCGCCAGCAGCCGGGACAGGACCCTGAACACTGAAGCTTTCTTT
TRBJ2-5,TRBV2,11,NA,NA,CASSEGGTQYF,TGTGCCAGCAGTGAAGGTGGGACCCAGTACTTC
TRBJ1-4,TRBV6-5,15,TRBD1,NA,CATTPSGRGREKLFF,TGTGCCACCACCCCCTCGGGCAGGGGGAGAGAAAAACTGTTTTTT
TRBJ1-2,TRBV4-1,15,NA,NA,CASSQDRTVGYGYTF,TGCGCCAGCAGCCAAGATCGGACGGTGGGGTATGGCTACACCTTC
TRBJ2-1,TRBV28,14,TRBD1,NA,CASSPDRGLNEQFF,TGTGCCAGCAGTCCGGACAGGGGGCTCAATGAGCAGTTCTTC
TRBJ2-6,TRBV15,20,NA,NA,CATSSLSPGRFYSGANVLTF,TGTGCCACCAGCAGCTTGTCCCCGGGCCGCTTCTACTCTGGGGCCAACGTCCTGACTTTC
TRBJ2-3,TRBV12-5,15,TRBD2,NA,CASGPSGLATDTQYF,TGTGCTAGTGGCCCCAGCGGACTAGCTACAGATACGCAGTATTTT
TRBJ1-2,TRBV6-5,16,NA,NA,CASSSVLLGGLGGYTF,TGTGCCAGCAGTTCCGTCCTCCTGGGAGGGCTTGGAGGCTACACCTTC
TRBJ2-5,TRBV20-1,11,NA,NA,CSAERDWTQYF,TGCAGTGCTGAAAGGGATTGGACCCAGTACTTC
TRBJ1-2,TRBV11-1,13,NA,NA,CASSLKVTIGYTF,TGTGCCAGCAGCTTAAAGGTCACGATCGGCTACACCTTC
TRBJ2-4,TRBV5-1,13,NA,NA,CASSSGDQNIQYF,TGCGCCAGCAGCTCGGGGGACCAAAACATTCAGTACTTC
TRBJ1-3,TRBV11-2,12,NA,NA,CASSPSGNTIYF,TGTGCCAGCAGCCCATCCGGAAACACCATATATTTT
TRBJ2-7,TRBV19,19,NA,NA,CASSPRGPGLQVDNHEQYF,TGTGCCAGTAGCCCTAGAGGTCCGGGCCTCCAAGTGGACAACCACGAGCAGTACTTC
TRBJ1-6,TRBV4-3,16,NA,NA,CASSQGQSSYNSPLHF,TGCGCCAGCAGCCAAGGACAGAGCTCCTATAATTCACCCCTCCACTTT
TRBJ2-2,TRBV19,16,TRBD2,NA,CASSYSTSQITGELFF,TGTGCCAGTAGTTATTCGACTAGCCAGATCACCGGGGAGCTGTTTTTT
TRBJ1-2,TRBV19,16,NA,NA,CASSIARPGGNYGYTF,TGTGCCAGTAGTATAGCTCGCCCGGGAGGAAACTATGGCTACACCTTC
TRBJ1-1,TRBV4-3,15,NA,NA,CASSQRDGDNTEAFF,TGCGCCAGCAGCCAACGCGACGGGGACAACACTGAAGCTTTCTTT
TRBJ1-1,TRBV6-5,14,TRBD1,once,CASSGTGVYTEAFF,TGTGCCAGCTCGGGGACAGGGGTCTATACTGAAGCTTTCTTT
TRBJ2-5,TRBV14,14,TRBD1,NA,CASSQRQGGETQYF,TGTGCCAGCAGCCAGCGACAGGGGGGTGAGACCCAGTACTTC
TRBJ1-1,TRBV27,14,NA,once,CASSPLGANTEAFF,TGTGCCAGCAGTCCCCTCGGGGCGAACACTGAAGCTTTCTTT
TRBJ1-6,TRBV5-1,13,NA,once,CASSLAGFSPLHF,TGCGCCAGCAGCTTGGCCGGTTTTTCACCCCTCCACTTT
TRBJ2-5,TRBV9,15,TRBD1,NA,CASSVEGASRETQYF,TGTGCCAGCAGCGTCGAGGGGGCCTCCAGAGAGACCCAGTACTTC
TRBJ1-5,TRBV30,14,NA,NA,CAWSRGTKNQPQHF,TGTGCCTGGAGTAGGGGGACGAAAAATCAGCCCCAGCATTTT
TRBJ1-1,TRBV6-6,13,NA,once,CATYQWGGTEAFF,TGTGCCACCTACCAGTGGGGTGGCACTGAAGCTTTCTTT
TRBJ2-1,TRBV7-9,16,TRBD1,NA,CASSFAPGQEHNEQFF,TGTGCCAGCAGCTTTGCTCCGGGACAGGAACACAATGAGCAGTTCTTC
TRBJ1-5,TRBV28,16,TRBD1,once,CASRSSLTGSHQPQHF,TGTGCCAGCAGATCTTCTTTGACAGGGAGTCATCAGCCCCAGCATTTT
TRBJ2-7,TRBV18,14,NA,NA,CASSPSPAPPEQYF,TGTGCCAGCTCACCCAGCCCCGCCCCCCCCGAGCAGTACTTC
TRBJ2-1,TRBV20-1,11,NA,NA,CSAGGAGEQFF,TGCAGTGCGGGAGGCGCGGGTGAGCAGTTCTTC
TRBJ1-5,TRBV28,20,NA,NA,CASSSSVDIWSPYSNQPQHF,TGTGCCAGCAGTTCCTCAGTAGACATTTGGTCCCCCTATAGCAATCAGCCCCAGCATTTT
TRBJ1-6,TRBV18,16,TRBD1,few,CASSPGQGNINSPLHF,TGTGCCAGCTCACCGGGACAGGGTAATATTAATTCACCCCTCCACTTT
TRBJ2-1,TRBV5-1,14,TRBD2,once,CASSLRTSQYEQFF,TGCGCCAGCAGCTTGAGGACTAGCCAATACGAGCAGTTCTTC
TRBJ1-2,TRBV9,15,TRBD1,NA,CASSVGTEVRYGYTF,TGTGCCAGCAGCGTTGGGACAGAGGTTCGCTATGGCTACACCTTC
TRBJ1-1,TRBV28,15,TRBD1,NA,CASSPHRGRGTEAFF,TGTGCCAGCAGTCCTCACAGGGGAAGGGGGACTGAAGCTTTCTTT
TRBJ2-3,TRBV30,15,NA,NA,CAWSSTSAGPNTQYF,TGTGCCTGGAGTAGTACGTCAGCGGGTCCGAATACGCAGTATTTT
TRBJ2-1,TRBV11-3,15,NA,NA,CASSSEGSSYNEQFF,TGTGCCAGCAGCTCCGAGGGGAGCTCCTACAATGAGCAGTTCTTC